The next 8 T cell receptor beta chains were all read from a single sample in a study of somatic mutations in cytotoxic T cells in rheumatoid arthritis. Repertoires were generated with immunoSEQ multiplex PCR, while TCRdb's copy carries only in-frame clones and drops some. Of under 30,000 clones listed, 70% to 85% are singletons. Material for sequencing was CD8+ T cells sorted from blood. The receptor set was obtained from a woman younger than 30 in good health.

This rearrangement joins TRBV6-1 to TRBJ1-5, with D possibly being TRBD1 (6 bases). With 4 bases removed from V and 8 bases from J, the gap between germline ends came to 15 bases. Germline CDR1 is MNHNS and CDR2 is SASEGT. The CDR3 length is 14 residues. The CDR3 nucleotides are TGTGCCAGCAGTGCCCACAGGGTGGCGGAGCCCCAGCATTTT. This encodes CASSAHRVAEPQHF.

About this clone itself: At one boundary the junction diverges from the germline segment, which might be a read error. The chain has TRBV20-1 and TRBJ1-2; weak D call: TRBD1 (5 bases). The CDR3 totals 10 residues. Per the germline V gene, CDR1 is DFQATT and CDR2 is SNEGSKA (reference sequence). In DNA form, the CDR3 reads TGCAGTGCTAGACAGGGTTTCCCCCTGTTC. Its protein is CSARQGFPLF.

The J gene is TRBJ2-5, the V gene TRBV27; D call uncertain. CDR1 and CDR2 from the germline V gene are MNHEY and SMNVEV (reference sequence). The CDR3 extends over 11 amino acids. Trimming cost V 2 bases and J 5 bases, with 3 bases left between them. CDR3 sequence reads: CASSLAETQYF. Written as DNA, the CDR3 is TGTGCCAGCAGTTTAGCGGAGACCCAGTACTTC.

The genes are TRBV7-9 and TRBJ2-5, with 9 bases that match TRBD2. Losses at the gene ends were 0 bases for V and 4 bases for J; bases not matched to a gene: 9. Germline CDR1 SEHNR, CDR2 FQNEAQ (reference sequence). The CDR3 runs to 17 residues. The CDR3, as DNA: TGTGCCAGCAGCTTAGCGGCGGGAGGGGTACTTGGAGAGACCCAGTACTTC. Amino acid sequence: CASSLAAGGVLGETQYF.

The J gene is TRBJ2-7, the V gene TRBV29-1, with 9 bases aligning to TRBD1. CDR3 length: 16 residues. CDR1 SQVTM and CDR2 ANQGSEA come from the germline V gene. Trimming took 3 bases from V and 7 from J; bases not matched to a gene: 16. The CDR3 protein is CSVDEDRGTELREQYV. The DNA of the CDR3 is TGCAGCGTTGATGAGGACAGGGGAACCGAGTTACGGGAGCAGTACGTC.

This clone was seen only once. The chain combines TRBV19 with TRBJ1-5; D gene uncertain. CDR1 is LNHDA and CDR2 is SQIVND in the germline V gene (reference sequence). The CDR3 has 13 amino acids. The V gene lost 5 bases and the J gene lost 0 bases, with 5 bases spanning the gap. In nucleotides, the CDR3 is TGTGCCAGTAGTTTTAATAGCAATCAGCCCCAGCATTTT. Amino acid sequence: CASSFNSNQPQHF.

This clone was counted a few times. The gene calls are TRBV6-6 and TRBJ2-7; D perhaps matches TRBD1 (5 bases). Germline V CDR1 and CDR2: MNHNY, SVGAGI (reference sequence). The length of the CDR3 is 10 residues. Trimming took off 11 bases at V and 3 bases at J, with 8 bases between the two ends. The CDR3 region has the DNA TGTGCCGCAGGGATCTACGAGCAGTACTTC. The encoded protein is CAAGIYEQYF.

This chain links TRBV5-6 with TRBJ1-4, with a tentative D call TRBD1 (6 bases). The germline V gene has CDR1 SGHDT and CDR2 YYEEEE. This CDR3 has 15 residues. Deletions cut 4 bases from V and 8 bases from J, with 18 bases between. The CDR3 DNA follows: TGTGCCAGCAGCCCGGAGGGGGGGCTTGGCGAAAAACTGTTTTTT. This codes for CASSPEGGLGEKLFF.